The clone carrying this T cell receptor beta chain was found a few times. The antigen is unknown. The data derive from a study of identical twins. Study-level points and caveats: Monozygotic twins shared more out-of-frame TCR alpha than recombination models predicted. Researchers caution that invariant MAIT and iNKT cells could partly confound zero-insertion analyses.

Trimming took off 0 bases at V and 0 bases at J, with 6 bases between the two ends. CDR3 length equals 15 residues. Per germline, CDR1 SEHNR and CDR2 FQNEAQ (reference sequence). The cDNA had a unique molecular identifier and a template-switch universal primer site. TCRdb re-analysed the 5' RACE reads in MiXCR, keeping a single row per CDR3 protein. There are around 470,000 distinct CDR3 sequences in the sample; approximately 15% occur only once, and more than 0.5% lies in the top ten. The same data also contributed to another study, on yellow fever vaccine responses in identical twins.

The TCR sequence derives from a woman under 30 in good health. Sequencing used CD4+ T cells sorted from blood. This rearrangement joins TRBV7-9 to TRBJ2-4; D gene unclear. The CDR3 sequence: CASSLADLAKNIQYF. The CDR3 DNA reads TGTGCCAGCAGCTTAGCGGATCTAGCCAAAAACATTCAGTACTTC.